These 18 T cell receptor beta chains were sequenced from one sample in a study of blood T cell repertoires in COVID-19. Produced via immunoSEQ multiplex PCR; TCRdb's table is partial and in-frame only. The sample yields 95,000 to 110,000 clones, more than 70% seen once. Sample: peripheral blood. These receptors were obtained from a human donor in a cohort sampled during active COVID-19.

DNA of the CDR3: TGTGCCAGCAGCCAAGCAGGACAGGGGAACTATGGCTACACCTTC. Translated, it gives CASSQAGQGNYGYTF. V gene TRBV3-1 (or the pseudogene TRBV3-2) combines with J gene TRBJ1-2; 9 bases match TRBD1. The J segment lost 2 bases and the V segment lost 1 base, leaving 2 bases of the junction unmatched. Per germline, CDR1 LGHDT and CDR2 YNNKEL (reference sequence). The CDR3 contains 15 residues.

The rearrangement links TRBV30 to TRBJ2-3; 8 bases align to TRBD2. The CDR3 is 16 amino acids. The germline CDR1 and CDR2 sequences are GTSNPN and SVGIG (reference sequence). Germline trimming cut 2 bases from V and 0 bases from J; bases unmatched to any gene: 7. The CDR3 sequence: CAWSTGTSSSTDTQYF. The CDR3 DNA reads TGTGCCTGGAGTACCGGGACTAGTTCTAGCACAGATACGCAGTATTTT.

This CDR3 is CATQQGVNTGELFF. Written as DNA, the CDR3 is TGTGCCACACAGCAGGGGGTGAACACCGGGGAGCTGTTTTTT. The chain recombines TRBV24-1 with TRBJ2-2, with TRBD1 identical over 7 bases. CDR1 KGHDR and CDR2 SFDVKD come from the germline V gene. Trimming at V came to 10 bases and at J to 1 base, leaving 5 bases not matched to a gene. This CDR3 is 14 amino acids long.

The chain joins TRBV19 to TRBJ1-1, with a tentative D call TRBD1 (5 bases). Germline lookup yields CDR1 LNHDA and CDR2 SQIVND (reference sequence). The CDR3 runs to 12 residues. V was trimmed by 2 bases and J by 10 bases, leaving 11 bases between them. The CDR3 DNA sequence: TGTGCCAGTAGTATACAGGGAATGGGAGCTTTCTTT. Amino acid sequence: CASSIQGMGAFF.

The rearrangement joins TRBV19 to TRBJ2-7; 12 bases align to TRBD2. Trimming cost V 7 bases and J 7 bases; bases outside gene matches: 5. This CDR3 has 13 amino acids. Germline loops: CDR1 LNHDA, CDR2 SQIVND (reference sequence). The CDR3 region has the DNA TGTGCCAGTACTAGCGGGAGGGCCGGGGAGCAGTACTTC. Encoded protein: CASTSGRAGEQYF.

This clone has a handful of counts. This chain connects TRBV19 to TRBJ2-1; D is uncertain. Germline lookup yields CDR1 LNHDA and CDR2 SQIVND (reference sequence). The CDR3 is 15 residues long. The V end lost 3 bases, the J end lost 0 bases, and 9 bases lay between the germline ends. DNA of the CDR3: TGTGCCAGTAGTATTAGCTTACTCTCCTACAATGAGCAGTTCTTC. Translating gives CASSISLLSYNEQFF.

The gene calls are TRBV19 and TRBJ1-2; the match to TRBD1 covers 12 bases. Germline assignment: CDR1 LNHDA and CDR2 SQIVND (reference sequence). V lost 3 bases and J lost 8; bases outside the gene matches: 10. This CDR3 has 16 amino acids. For the CDR3, the DNA is TGTGCCAGTAGTATGGGACAGGGGGCCTCCCTGGAGGGCTACACCTTC. Its translation is CASSMGQGASLEGYTF.

This chain links TRBV2 with TRBJ2-1, with TRBD2 identical over 10 bases. CDR3 length: 13 residues. Germline V gives CDR1 SNHLY, CDR2 FYNNEI. V lost 7 bases, J lost 9 bases, and 6 bases stayed unmatched. The CDR3 region is CASTGTSATEQFF. The CDR3 nucleotides read TGTGCCAGCACCGGGACTAGCGCAACTGAGCAGTTCTTC.

This chain uses TRBV28 with TRBJ2-7; TRBD1 aligns across 9 bases. Germline V gene lookup returns CDR1 MDHEN and CDR2 SYDVKM. V was clipped by 5 bases and J by 0 bases; unmatched bases: 5. This CDR3 is built from 15 residues. The CDR3 DNA sequence: TGTGCCAGCAGTGTGACAGGGGGTACCTCCTACGAGCAGTACTTC. This codes for CASSVTGGTSYEQYF.

This clone was detected only a few times. The identical CDR3 is also encoded by other nucleotide sequences in the sample. This rearrangement joins TRBV5-1 to TRBJ2-3; a possible D gene is TRBD2 (6 bases). The V gene's germline CDR1 is SGHRS and CDR2 YFSETQ. The length of the CDR3 is 15 residues. V was shortened by 0 bases and J by 1 base, with 9 bases between the two germline ends. The CDR3 DNA follows: TGCGCCAGCAGCTTGGGGTCTAGCGGCACAGATACGCAGTATTTT. It specifies CASSLGSSGTDTQYF.

The sample holds one count of this clone. The CDR3 DNA is TGCGCCAGCAGCCAAACCCTACAGGGGGCGAGTGGCACTGAAGCTTTCTTT. It encodes CASSQTLQGASGTEAFF. The V gene is TRBV5-1, the J gene TRBJ1-1; TRBD1 matches 9 bases. The germline V gene has CDR1 SGHRS and CDR2 YFSETQ. V lost 4 bases to trimming and J lost 4 bases; unmatched junction nucleotides: 14. CDR3 length: 17 amino acids.

The CDR3 loop reads CASRTTGLDGYTF. The CDR3 region has the DNA TGTGCCAGCAGGACGACAGGGCTGGATGGCTACACCTTC. The chain has TRBV2 and TRBJ1-2; the match to TRBD1 covers 7 bases. The junction had 7 bases not matched to a gene; V was cut back by 6 bases and J by 6 bases. CDR1 is SNHLY and CDR2 is FYNNEI in the germline V gene. The CDR3 has 13 residues.

The genes are TRBV5-1 and TRBJ1-5; possible D gene TRBD1, 6 bases. Trimming took 4 bases from V and 9 from J, leaving 14 bases between them. Germline V gene lookup returns CDR1 SGHRS and CDR2 YFSETQ. The length of the CDR3 is 13 residues. The CDR3 here is CASSAGEGLPQHF. The CDR3 DNA follows: TGCGCCAGCAGCGCAGGGGAAGGGCTGCCCCAGCATTTT.

This clone has only one observation. The chain has TRBV18 and TRBJ1-5; 10 bases map to TRBD1. Germline CDR1 and CDR2: KGHSH and LQKENI. V shed 3 bases, J shed 7 bases, and the junction held 3 bases outside the gene matches. This CDR3 has 14 amino acids. CDR3 region: CASSPDRGIQPQHF. CDR3 DNA: TGTGCCAGCTCACCGGACAGGGGGATCCAGCCCCAGCATTTT. The variable domain in full, with the rest retrieved from reference TRBV18 and TRBJ1-5, is NAGVMQNPRHLVRRRGQEARLRCSPMKGHSHVYWYRQLPEEGLKFMVYLQKENIIDESGMPKERFSAEFPKEGPSILRIQQVVRGDSAAYFCASSPDRGIQPQHFGDGTRLSIL.

The V call is TRBV19, the J call TRBJ1-2, with 7 bases fitting TRBD1. There are 13 residues in the CDR3. Per germline, CDR1 LNHDA and CDR2 SQIVND (reference sequence). J gave up 4 bases and V 6 bases, and 5 bases lay outside the gene matches. The CDR3 DNA follows: TGTGCCAGTAGCACGGGACAGACCTATGGCTACACCTTC. Translating gives CASSTGQTYGYTF.

V usage is TRBV3-1 (or the pseudogene TRBV3-2) and J usage is TRBJ2-1, with 10 bases lining up with TRBD2. Trimming at V came to 4 bases and at J to 8 bases, leaving 5 bases not matched to a gene. The CDR3 totals 14 residues. Germline assignment: CDR1 LGHDT and CDR2 YNNKEL (reference sequence). Here the CDR3 DNA reads TGTGCCAGCAGCCTAGCGGGAGGTTCATATGAGCAGTTCTTC. This encodes CASSLAGGSYEQFF.

The V call is TRBV3-1 (or the pseudogene TRBV3-2), the J call TRBJ1-2; D might be TRBD1 (6 bases). V lost 1 base, J lost 6 bases, and 12 bases lay in between. This CDR3 comprises 14 residues. Germline V gene lookup returns CDR1 LGHDT and CDR2 YNNKEL (reference sequence). The CDR3 is CASSQVEQGHGYTF. CDR3 DNA sequence: TGTGCCAGCAGCCAAGTAGAACAGGGCCATGGCTACACCTTC.

The chain uses TRBV11-3 and TRBJ1-2; D not resolved. Germline V gene lookup returns CDR1 SGHNT and CDR2 YENEEA. The V gene lost 4 bases and the J gene lost 6 bases, with 12 bases spanning the gap. This CDR3 spans 13 amino acids. DNA for the CDR3: TGTGCCAGCAGCTACCAACGGGGAGATGGCTACACCTTC. Its protein product is CASSYQRGDGYTF.